The next 7 T cell receptor beta chains were all read from a single sample in a study of shared clonotypes between healthy human individuals. Sequenced by immunoSEQ multiplex PCR; TCRdb stores in-frame clones only, minus some. The sample records about 2.2 million clones, just over 90% being singletons. The naive CD8 fraction comprised CD45RO-negative cells positively selected for CCR7 and excluded terminally differentiated effector memory CD45RA+ cells. The sample was naive CD8+ T cells from PBMCs. These receptors originate from a man younger than 35 in good health. Some clones in this sample may be carry-over from other donors' samples.

J is TRBJ1-5 and V is TRBV6-6, with unresolved D. This CDR3 has 14 amino acids. Looked up from germline, CDR1 is MNHNY and CDR2 is SVGAGI (reference sequence). V dropped 3 bases and J dropped 0 bases, with 6 bases sitting between them. The CDR3 DNA sequence: TGTGCCAGCAGTTATCTCGTTAGCAATCAGCCCCAGCATTTT. Translated, it gives CASSYLVSNQPQHF.

The V gene is TRBV25-1, the J gene TRBJ2-5; TRBD1 or TRBD2 may be the D gene (5 bases each). The ends were cut back, 2 bases at V and 9 bases at J, with 16 bases in the middle. CDR1 and CDR2 from the germline V gene are MGHDK and SYGVNS. The CDR3 has 14 amino acids. CDR3 loop: CASSEPGPRAAQYF. CDR3 nucleotide sequence: TGTGCCAGCAGTGAACCGGGACCCCGCGCGGCCCAGTACTTC.

The rearrangement joins TRBV19 to TRBJ2-7; 9 bases are shared with TRBD2. Germline lookup yields CDR1 LNHDA and CDR2 SQIVND (reference sequence). The ends lost 3 bases at V and 6 bases at J; junction bases unmatched: 9. This CDR3 has 15 residues. The CDR3 protein is CASSIASSGMGEQYF. The CDR3 DNA is TGTGCCAGTAGTATCGCTTCTAGCGGGATGGGCGAGCAGTACTTC.

The CDR3 spells CASSSGSSSYNEQFF. The CDR3 DNA follows: TGTGCCAGCAGCTCAGGGAGTAGCTCCTACAATGAGCAGTTCTTC. This chain uses TRBV5-4 with TRBJ2-1; D is possibly TRBD1 or TRBD2 (5 bases each). The CDR3 runs to 15 residues. V was pared by 3 bases and J by 0 bases, with 10 bases between. Germline CDR1 and CDR2: SGHNT and YYREEE (reference sequence).

The gene calls are TRBV5-1 and TRBJ2-3; the match to TRBD1 covers 9 bases. V lost 0 bases to trimming and J lost 0 bases; unmatched junction nucleotides: 2. The CDR3 is 16 residues long. CDR1 and CDR2 (germline): SGHRS, YFSETQ. Here the CDR3 DNA reads TGCGCCAGCAGCTTGGGGGACAGGGCTAGCACAGATACGCAGTATTTT. This sequence encodes CASSLGDRASTDTQYF.

The gene calls are TRBV30 and TRBJ1-6; no clear D. From germline, CDR1 is GTSNPN and CDR2 SVGIG (reference sequence). The CDR3 is 13 residues long. Trimming shortened V by 8 bases and J by 0 bases, and 8 bases separated the two germline ends. The CDR3 sequence is CAAGSSYNSPLHF. The CDR3 DNA is TGTGCCGCTGGAAGCTCCTATAATTCACCCCTCCACTTT.

Remarks on this clone: Different DNA sequences within this sample yield the same CDR3. The rearrangement joins TRBV7-9 to TRBJ2-7; D remains ambiguous. Germline lookup yields CDR1 SEHNR and CDR2 FQNEAQ (reference sequence). CDR3 size: 13 residues. Trimming left V 1 base short and J 2 bases short, with 6 bases between. For the CDR3, the DNA is TGTGCCAGCAGCTTAGACAGCACCTACGAGCAGTACTTC. Its protein is CASSLDSTYEQYF.